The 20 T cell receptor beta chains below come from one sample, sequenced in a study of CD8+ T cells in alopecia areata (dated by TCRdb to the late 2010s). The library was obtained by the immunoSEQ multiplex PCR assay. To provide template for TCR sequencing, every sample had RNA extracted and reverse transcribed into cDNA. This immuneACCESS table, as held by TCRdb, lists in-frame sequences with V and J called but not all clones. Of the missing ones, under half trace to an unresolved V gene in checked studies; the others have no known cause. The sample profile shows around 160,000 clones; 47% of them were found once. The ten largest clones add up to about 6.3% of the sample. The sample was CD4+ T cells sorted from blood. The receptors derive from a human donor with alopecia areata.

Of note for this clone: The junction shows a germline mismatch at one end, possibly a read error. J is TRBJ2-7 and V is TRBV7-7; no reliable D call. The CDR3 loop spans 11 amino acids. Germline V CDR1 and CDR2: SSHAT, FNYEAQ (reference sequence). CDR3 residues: CASIQDRRQYF. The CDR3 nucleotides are TGTGCTAGCATCCAAGACCGACGGCAGTACTTC.

As DNA, the CDR3 is TGTGCCAGCAGCCCCACCGGCACGACTGAGACCCAGTACTTC. Its protein product is CASSPTGTTETQYF. This chain links TRBV5-6 with TRBJ2-5; D is unresolved. This CDR3 has 14 amino acids. Looked up from germline, CDR1 is SGHDT and CDR2 is YYEEEE. V lost 4 bases and J lost 5, with 15 bases in between.

The CDR3: CATRRRVKNIQYF. The CDR3 bases are TGTGCCACCCGGAGGAGAGTCAAAAACATTCAGTACTTC. The chain couples TRBV15 to TRBJ2-4, with D possibly TRBD2 on 5 matching bases. Trimming stripped 8 bases from V and 3 bases from J, with 11 bases between. Germline CDR1 LNHNV, CDR2 YYDKDF (reference sequence). The CDR3 runs to 13 residues.

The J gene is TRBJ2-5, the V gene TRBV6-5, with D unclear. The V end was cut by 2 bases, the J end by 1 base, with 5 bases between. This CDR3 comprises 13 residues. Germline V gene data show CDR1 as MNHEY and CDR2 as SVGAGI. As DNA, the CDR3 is TGTGCCAGCAGTTACCGGGTCCAAGAGACCCAGTACTTC. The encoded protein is CASSYRVQETQYF.

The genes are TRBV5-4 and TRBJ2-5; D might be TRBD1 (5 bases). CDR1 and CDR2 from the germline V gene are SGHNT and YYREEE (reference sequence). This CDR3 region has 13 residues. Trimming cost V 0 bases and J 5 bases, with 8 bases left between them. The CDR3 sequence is CASSLGQWETQYF. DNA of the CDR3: TGTGCCAGCAGCTTGGGACAGTGGGAGACCCAGTACTTC.

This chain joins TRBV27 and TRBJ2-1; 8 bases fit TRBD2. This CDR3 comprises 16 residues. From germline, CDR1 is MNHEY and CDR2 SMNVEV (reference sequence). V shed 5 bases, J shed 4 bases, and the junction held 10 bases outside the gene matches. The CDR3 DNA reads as TGTGCCAGCAGTCCCCCACGGGAGGGCCGATACAATGAGCAGTTCTTC. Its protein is CASSPPREGRYNEQFF.

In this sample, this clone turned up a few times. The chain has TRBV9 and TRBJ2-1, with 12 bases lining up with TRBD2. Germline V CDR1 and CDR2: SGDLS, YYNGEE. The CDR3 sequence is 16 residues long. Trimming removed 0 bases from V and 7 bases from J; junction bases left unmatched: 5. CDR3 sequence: CASSVGLAGVSNEQFF. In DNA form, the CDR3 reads TGTGCCAGCAGCGTAGGACTAGCGGGAGTATCGAATGAGCAGTTCTTC.

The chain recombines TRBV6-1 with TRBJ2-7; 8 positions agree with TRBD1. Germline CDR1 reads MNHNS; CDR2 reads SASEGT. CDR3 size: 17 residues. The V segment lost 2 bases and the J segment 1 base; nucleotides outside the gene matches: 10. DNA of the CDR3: TGTGCCAGCAGTGAACTAACCGGGACAGGTAATTCCTACGAGCAGTACTTC. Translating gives CASSELTGTGNSYEQYF.

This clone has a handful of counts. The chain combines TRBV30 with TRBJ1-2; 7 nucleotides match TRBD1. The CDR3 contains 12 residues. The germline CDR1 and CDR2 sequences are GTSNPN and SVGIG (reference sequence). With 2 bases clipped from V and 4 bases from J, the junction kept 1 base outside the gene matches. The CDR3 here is CAWSQGGYGYTF. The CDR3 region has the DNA TGTGCCTGGAGTCAGGGGGGCTATGGCTACACCTTC.

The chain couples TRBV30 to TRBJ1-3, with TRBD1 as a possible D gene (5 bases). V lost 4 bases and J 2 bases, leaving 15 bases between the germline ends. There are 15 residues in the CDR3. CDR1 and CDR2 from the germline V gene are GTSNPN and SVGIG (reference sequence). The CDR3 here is CAWTPRGAPGNTIYF. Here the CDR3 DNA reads TGTGCCTGGACACCCCGGGGCGCCCCTGGAAACACCATATATTTT.

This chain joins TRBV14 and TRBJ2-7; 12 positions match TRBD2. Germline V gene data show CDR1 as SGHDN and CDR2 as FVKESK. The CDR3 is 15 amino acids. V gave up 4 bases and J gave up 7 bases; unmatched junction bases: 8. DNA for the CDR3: TGTGCCAGCAGCCCCCGACTAGCGGGAGTGGGGGAGCAGTACTTC. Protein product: CASSPRLAGVGEQYF.

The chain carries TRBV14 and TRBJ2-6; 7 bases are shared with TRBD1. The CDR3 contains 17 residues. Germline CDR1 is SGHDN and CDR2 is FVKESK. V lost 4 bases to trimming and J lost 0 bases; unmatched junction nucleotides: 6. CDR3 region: CASSPLGQVSGANVLTF. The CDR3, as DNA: TGTGCCAGCAGCCCCCTTGGACAGGTCTCTGGGGCCAACGTCCTGACTTTC.

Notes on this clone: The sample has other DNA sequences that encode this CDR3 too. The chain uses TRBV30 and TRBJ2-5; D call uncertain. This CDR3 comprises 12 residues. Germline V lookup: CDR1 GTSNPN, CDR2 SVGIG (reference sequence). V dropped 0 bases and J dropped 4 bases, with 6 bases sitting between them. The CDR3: CAWSVRRETQYF. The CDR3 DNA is TGTGCCTGGAGTGTTCGCCGAGAGACCCAGTACTTC. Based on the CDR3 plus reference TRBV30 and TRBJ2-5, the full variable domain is SQTIHQWPATLVQPVGSPLSLECTVEGTSNPNLYWYRQAAGRGLQLLFYSVGIGQISSEVPQNLSASRPQDRQFILSSKKLLLSDSGFYLCAWSVRRETQYFGPGTRLLVL.

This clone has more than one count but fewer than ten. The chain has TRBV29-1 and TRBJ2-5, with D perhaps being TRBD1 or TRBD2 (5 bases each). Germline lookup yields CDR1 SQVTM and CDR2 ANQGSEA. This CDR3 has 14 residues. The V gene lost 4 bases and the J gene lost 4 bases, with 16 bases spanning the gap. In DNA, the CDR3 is TGCAGCGTTGGGGGATGGGGGAGTTCAGAGACCCAGTACTTC. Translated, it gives CSVGGWGSSETQYF.

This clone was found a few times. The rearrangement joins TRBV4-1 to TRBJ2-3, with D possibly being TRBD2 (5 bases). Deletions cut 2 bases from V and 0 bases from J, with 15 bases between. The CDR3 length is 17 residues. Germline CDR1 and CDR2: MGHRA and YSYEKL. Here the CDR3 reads CASSQLRGSTSTDTQYF. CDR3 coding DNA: TGCGCCAGCAGCCAATTACGAGGGTCCACTAGCACAGATACGCAGTATTTT.

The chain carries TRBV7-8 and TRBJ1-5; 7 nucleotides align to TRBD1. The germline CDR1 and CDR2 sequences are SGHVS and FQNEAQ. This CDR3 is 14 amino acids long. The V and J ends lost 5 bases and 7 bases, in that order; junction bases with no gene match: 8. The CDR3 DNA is TGTGCCAGCAGCACCGGACAGGAAATACAGCCCCAGCATTTT. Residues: CASSTGQEIQPQHF.

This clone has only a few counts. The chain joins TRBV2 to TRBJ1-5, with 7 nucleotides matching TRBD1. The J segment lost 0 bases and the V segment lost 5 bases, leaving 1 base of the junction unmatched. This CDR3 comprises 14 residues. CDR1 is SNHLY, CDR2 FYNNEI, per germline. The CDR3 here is CASSRDSSNQPQHF. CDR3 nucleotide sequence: TGTGCCAGCAGTCGGGACAGTAGCAATCAGCCCCAGCATTTT.

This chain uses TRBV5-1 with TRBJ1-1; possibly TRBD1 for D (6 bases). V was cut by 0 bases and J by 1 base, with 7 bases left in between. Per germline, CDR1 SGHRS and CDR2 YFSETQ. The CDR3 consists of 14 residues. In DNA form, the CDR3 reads TGCGCCAGCAGCTTGGCGGGGGCGAACACTGAAGCTTTCTTT. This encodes CASSLAGANTEAFF.

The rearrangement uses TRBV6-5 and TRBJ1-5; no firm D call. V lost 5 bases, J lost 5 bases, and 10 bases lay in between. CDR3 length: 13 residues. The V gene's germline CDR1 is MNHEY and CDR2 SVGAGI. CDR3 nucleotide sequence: TGTGCCAGCAGTCACGAGGGTGATCAGCCCCAGCATTTT. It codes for CASSHEGDQPQHF.

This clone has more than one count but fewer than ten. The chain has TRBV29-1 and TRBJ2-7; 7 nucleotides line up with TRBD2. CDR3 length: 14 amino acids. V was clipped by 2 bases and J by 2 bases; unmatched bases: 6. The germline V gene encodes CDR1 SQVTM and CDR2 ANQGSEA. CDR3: CSVELADEAYEQYF. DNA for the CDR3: TGCAGCGTTGAACTAGCGGACGAAGCCTACGAGCAGTACTTC.